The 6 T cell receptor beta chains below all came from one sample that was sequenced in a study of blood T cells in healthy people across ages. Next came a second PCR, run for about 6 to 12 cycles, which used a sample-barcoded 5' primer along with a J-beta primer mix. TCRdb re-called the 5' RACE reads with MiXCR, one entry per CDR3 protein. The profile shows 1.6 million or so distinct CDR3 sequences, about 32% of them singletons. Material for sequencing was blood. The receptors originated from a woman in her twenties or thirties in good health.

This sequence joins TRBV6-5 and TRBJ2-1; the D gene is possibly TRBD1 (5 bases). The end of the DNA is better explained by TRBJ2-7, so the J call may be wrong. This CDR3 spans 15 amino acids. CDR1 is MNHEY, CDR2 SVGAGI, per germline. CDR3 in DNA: TGTGCCAGCAGTGCCGCCACAGGCCCCTACAATGAGCAGTACTTC. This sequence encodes CASSAATGPYNEQYF.

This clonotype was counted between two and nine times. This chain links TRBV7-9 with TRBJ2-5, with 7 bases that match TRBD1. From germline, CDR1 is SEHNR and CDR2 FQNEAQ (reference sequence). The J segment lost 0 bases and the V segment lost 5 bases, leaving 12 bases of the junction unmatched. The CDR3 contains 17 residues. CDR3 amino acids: CASSLIGTAVYQETQYF. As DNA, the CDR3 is TGTGCCAGCAGCCTAATCGGGACAGCAGTTTACCAAGAGACCCAGTACTTC.

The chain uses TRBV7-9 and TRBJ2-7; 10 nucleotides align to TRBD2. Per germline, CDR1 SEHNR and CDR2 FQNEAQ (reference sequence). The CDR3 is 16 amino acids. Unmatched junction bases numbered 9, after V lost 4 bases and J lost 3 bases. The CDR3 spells CASSSPGTSASYEQYF. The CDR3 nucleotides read TGTGCCAGCAGCTCCCCCGGGACTAGCGCGAGCTACGAGCAGTACTTC. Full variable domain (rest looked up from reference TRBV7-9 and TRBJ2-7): DTGVSQNPRHKITKRGQNVTFRCDPISEHNRLYWYRQTLGQGPEFLTYFQNEAQLEKSRLLSDRFSAERPKGSFSTLEIQRTEQGDSAMYLCASSSPGTSASYEQYFGPGTRLTVT.

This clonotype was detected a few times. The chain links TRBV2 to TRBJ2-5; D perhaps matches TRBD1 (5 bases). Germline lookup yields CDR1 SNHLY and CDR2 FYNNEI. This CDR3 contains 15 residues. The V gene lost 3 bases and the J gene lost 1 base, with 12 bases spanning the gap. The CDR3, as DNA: TGTGCCAGCAGTGAGACGAACAGGATCCAAGAGACCCAGTACTTC. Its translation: CASSETNRIQETQYF.

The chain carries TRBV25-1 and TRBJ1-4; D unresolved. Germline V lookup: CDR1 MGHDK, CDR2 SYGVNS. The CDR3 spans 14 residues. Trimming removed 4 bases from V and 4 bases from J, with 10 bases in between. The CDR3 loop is CASSGAKYNEKLFF. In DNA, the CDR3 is TGTGCCAGCAGTGGGGCCAAATATAATGAAAAACTGTTTTTT.

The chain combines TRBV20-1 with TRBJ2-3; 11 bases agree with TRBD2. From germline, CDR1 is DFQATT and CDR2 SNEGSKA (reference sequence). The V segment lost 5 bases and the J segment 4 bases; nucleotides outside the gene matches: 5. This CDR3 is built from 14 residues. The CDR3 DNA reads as TGCAGTGCTGTTAGCGGGAGGGCCGCAGATACGCAGTATTTT. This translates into CSAVSGRAADTQYF.